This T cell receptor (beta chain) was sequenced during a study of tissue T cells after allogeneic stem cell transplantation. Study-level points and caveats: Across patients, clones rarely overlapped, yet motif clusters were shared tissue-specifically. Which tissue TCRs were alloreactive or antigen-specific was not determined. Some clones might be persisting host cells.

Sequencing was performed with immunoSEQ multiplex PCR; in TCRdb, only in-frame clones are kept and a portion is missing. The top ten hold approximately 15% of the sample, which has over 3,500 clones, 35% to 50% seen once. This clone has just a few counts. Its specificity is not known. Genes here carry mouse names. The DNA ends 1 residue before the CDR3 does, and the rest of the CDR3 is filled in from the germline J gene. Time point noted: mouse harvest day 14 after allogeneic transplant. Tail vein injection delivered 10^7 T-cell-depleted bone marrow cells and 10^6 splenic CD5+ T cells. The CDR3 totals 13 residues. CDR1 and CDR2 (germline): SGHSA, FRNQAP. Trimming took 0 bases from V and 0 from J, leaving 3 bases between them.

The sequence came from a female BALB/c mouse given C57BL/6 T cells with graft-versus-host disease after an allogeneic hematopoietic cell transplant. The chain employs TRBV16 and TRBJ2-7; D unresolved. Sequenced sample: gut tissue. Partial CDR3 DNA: TGTGCAAGCAGCTTAGACATCTCCTATGAACAGTAC. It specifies CASSLDISYEQY. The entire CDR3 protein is CASSLDISYEQYF.